Sequencing of this T cell receptor beta chain was carried out in a study of cytomegalovirus exposure and HLA in healthy donors (dated by TCRdb to between 2016 and 2019). Regarding the complete study: An earlier analysis of 587 of the donors reported about 300 Gb of sequence data and around 100 million unique TCR beta sequences obtained from around 170 million T cells. About 320 gigabases of sequencing data and tens of millions of unique TCR sequences were included in an early release covering 550 to 650 HLA-typed donors. Of the roughly 400 genotyped donors, 70% to 90% were placed in the genetic ancestry cluster associated with self-reported Caucasian donors. The study aimed to test whether cataloging public T cell receptors could reveal signatures of past pathogen exposure. The T cell repertoires of 550 to 850 subjects were profiled by immunosequencing and related to cytomegalovirus serostatus. In addition to the first cohort of approximately 650 subjects, a separate validation cohort of approximately 130 different subjects was used. To predict cytomegalovirus infection status, the study brought together high-throughput TCR immunosequencing, statistical association of individual TCRs with disease status, and machine learning. A later analysis re-analyzed previously published TCR beta repertoires from 600 to 850 donors and added high-resolution HLA genotyping to study TCR occurrence patterns. Rather than drawing on any new phenotypic data, the later analysis identified candidate immune exposures from TCR beta sequences and the way those sequences occurred across donors. An earlier analysis of approximately 580 of the donors used high-throughput TCR beta sequencing to judge whether each TCR beta V gene segment behaved as functional or pseudogenic. Donor age, sex, ethnicity and CMV serostatus were compiled alongside the repertoire data. In a later genetic analysis, genome-wide SNP genotypes for about three fifths of the roughly 670 donors were used, and that subset was treated as a discovery cohort. All discovery cohort repertoires had been generated on a single sequencing platform. Class I and class II HLA loci were covered by the typing at four-digit resolution. The number of donors typed differed by locus, with about 629-640 for A, B, C, DRB1 and DQB1, around 560 for DQA1, 600 to 610 for DPA1, and some 440 for DPB1. Four to six DR-DQ haplotypes were handled as single units for association and clustering because linkage in the cohort was strong. Across some 400 genotyped donors of the cohort, an average of about 240,000 unique TCR beta nucleotide sequences per donor were sequenced, and approximately 17% of those sequences were non-productive. Points the paper makes about the study in general: Broadly in line with IMGT annotations, most TCR beta V segments showed up in productive rearrangements about 87% or about 30% of the time in an earlier analysis of 450 to 600 of the donors. This cohort had only TCR beta chains sequenced, and the lack of alpha or paired-chain data limited which features could be detected. Compared with equally common non-associated chains, HLA-associated TCR beta chains in a later analysis were more clonally expanded and had lower generation probabilities. Across donors, most TCR sequences were observed very rarely, whereas some public TCRs were present in many individuals. Linkage disequilibrium might explain the correlated functional status among segregating V segments, but an unknown experimental factor could not be excluded. According to a later analysis, TCR association rates differed among HLA loci, with DRB1 alleles showing the most associated TCRs and HLA-C alleles showing the fewest. Compared with the roughly 700-donor mean, donors in an Asian-associated ancestry cluster had fewer N-insertions in productive TCRs, according to a later genetic analysis. When HLA alleles, especially DR and DQ, strongly co-occurred, TCR associations were difficult to assign to individual alleles. A further reported finding was that TCR beta sequences accurately predicted the HLA-A and HLA-B alleles for most subjects in the first cohort. Because counts were too low, roughly 18 rarely observed V segments, including chromosome 9 orphons, were left out of the earlier analysis of approximately 500 of the donors. Most CMV-associated TCR beta chains appeared to be HLA-restricted in a later analysis, and the HLA associations seemed to be driven largely by CMV exposure. HLA typing was unavailable for some donors at each locus, so association tests used only the typed subset. In a later genetic analysis, a missense DCLRE1C variant was associated with V-gene and J-gene trimming of TCR beta chains, and the association was replicated in an independent cohort. A few of the identified cytomegalovirus-associated TCR beta chains were confirmed in vitro to be specific for cytomegalovirus antigens. According to a later analysis, parvovirus B19, influenza, CMV and Epstein-Barr virus appeared linked to several top co-occurrence clusters. The authors suggested that the approach could potentially be extended to other disease states and immunological phenotypes. In a later analysis, over 15,000 TCR beta sequences were associated with specific HLA alleles at a false discovery rate of 0.05. Roughly uniform sequencing depth across donors was assumed in presence/absence analyses, although this assumption may not hold. The 87-base-pair reads could not distinguish some IMGT-functional V segments, including TRBV6-2 and TRBV6-3, so those segments were excluded. A cluster of highly shared sequence variants was judged likely to be a technical artifact of the sequencing pipeline. Cytomegalovirus status was reported to be diagnosed by the classifier with high specificity and sensitivity in both the original and validation cohorts. The study listed approximately 150 TCR beta chains as associated with cytomegalovirus. The only immune exposure information available for the cohort was CMV serostatus.

Receptor amplification or capture employed the immunoSEQ multiplex PCR assay. A mixture of 60 forward primers for TCR Vbeta segments and 13 reverse primers for TCR Jbeta segments was used in the multiplex PCR. The CDR3 region of rearranged TCR beta genes was amplified from genomic DNA by a multiplex PCR assay. On the Illumina HiSeq System, the amplified TCR beta libraries were sequenced as 87-base-pair reads. The study's processing was this. In a later analysis, tens of millions of unique TCR beta chains were counted across the approximately 670 repertoires, and about 9.9 million of these chains were shared by at least two donors. Raw reads were error-corrected and collapsed into unique sequences by a nearest-neighbor algorithm in which closely related sequences were merged to remove PCR and sequencing errors. To assign V, D and J gene segments, CDR3 sequences were aligned to IMGT reference sequences. For a sequence to be retained, a match of at least six nucleotides to both a V gene segment and a J gene segment was required. Rearrangements were classified as productive when the CDR3 lacked stop codons and remained in frame with V and J, and all other rearrangements were classified as non-productive. CDR3 was defined by IMGT convention, running from the second conserved V-encoded cysteine to the conserved J-encoded phenylalanine. The earlier analysis of 550 to 650 of the donors excluded any sequence lacking an unambiguous match to a single V gene segment. An earlier analysis of fewer than 650 of the donors classified V segments as functional when productive rearrangements were above 56.7% and as segregating when the standard deviation between donors was above 5%. A statistical classification framework was built for diagnosing cytomegalovirus status from the catalog of TCR beta chain sequences. In a later analysis, TCR nucleotide sequences were compared against IMGT/GENE-DB human TR gene sequences so that V and J genes could be assigned. A later analysis assigned CDR3 sequences and most-parsimonious VDJ recombination scenarios with the TCRdist pipeline. In a later analysis, each TCR beta chain was defined by its CDR3 amino acid sequence together with its V-gene family, and reads without a unique V-gene family were excluded. In a later analysis, approximately 640 highly shared, low-generation-probability nucleotide sequences were removed to address suspected cross-contamination and a sequencing artifact. In a later analysis, a clonal expansion index for each public chain was calculated from normalized within-repertoire ranks of inferred template counts. A later analysis computed generation probabilities with a VDJ recombination model fitted to out-of-frame rearrangements, and checked the results against IGoR. In a later analysis, TCR-TCR, TCR-HLA and TCR-CMV co-occurrence was scored with hypergeometric tests, and a repertoire-size bias correction was applied to TCR pairs. To estimate false discovery rates, a later analysis permuted the HLA or CMV assignments 20 times. In a later analysis, co-occurring TCRs were grouped using DBSCAN, with TCRdist sequence similarity added in when clustering inside HLA-allele-positive subsets. Repertoires with fewer than 30,000 or more than 120,000 public chains, plus five repertoires with anomalous nucleotide sharing, were excluded from co-occurrence clustering. TCRdb provides this immuneACCESS table in a form limited to in-frame rearrangements. Some clones are lacking; in checked studies, under half of them reflect an unresolved V gene, and why the rest are absent is not known. D and trimming were read from the DNA, whereas the V and J calls and clone size are those reported in that table. The sample profile shows about 160,000 clones; approximately 67% of them were found once. 4% to 5.5% of the sample comes from the top ten.

The table lists this clone with a count of one. Its recognized antigen is unknown. Base-call qualities are not available, and no considerably larger clone is one nucleotide away. The CDR3 runs 15 residues from the cysteine to the phenylalanine. Of the read, only the CDR3 DNA is kept; its 45 bases are in frame from base 1. Trimming removed 7 bases from V and 4 bases from J, leaving 17 bases between the germline ends. In total, approximately 700 healthy bone marrow donors made up the cohort. At the time of sampling, every cohort member was nominally healthy, though immune exposures that went unrecorded were likely present. The donor tested CMV seropositive and was one of the 289 seropositive cohort members. A peripheral blood sample was collected from each donor, and TCR beta sequencing was performed on peripheral blood mononuclear cells. The Qiagen DNeasy Blood Extraction Kit was used to extract genomic DNA from the blood cell samples.

The rearranged segments are TRBV23-1 and TRBJ2-1; D gene: possibly TRBD1, on 6 matching bases. TRBV23-1 is an ORF, with its function uncertain. The sequence was collected from a woman aged 18-29 years in good health and CMV-seropositive. Sequencing was done on a sample of PBMCs. The DNA is TGCGCCAGCAATTTCCCAGGGGAGAAATACAATGAGCAGTTCTTC. This encodes CASNFPGEKYNEQFF.